This T cell receptor beta chain came from a study of blood T cells in healthy people across ages. Donors were systemically healthy Caucasian individuals from Russia aged roughly 6 to 95 years. A second PCR of roughly 7 to 11 cycles used a sample-barcoded 5' primer and a J-beta primer mix. Each of the samples gave a minimum of 3 million paired-end reads that contained CDR3. TCRdb re-derived calls from the 5' RACE reads in MiXCR, one entry per CDR3 protein. The table has hundreds of thousands of distinct CDR3 sequences, approximately 59% seen once. Concerning this clonotype itself: Its specificity is unknown.

The study's findings and limits: PBMCs that were unsorted prevented a conclusive naive versus antigen-experienced comparison. Estimated diversity across one million T cells was deemed an underestimate.

The CDR3 spans 14 residues. The germline CDR1 and CDR2 sequences are SEHNR and FQNEAQ (reference sequence). V gave up 4 bases and J gave up 3 bases, with 13 bases separating them. Sequencing was done on a sample of blood. The clonotype comes from a man in his sixties in good health. The rearrangement links TRBV7-9 to TRBJ2-7, with TRBD1 as a possible D gene (7 bases). Written as DNA, the CDR3 is TGTGCCAGCAGCTCAGCCCAGGGGGGCTACGAGCAGTACTTC. It translates to CASSSAQGGYEQYF.